This TCR beta chain was captured in a study of blood T cell repertoires in COVID-19. Cohort 3 donors counted as recovered after two negative PCRs, clearance, or resolved symptoms. In the original processing: For nucleated cells, counts were estimated from reference gene primer amplification. TCRdb's table, derived via immunoSEQ multiplex PCR, lists solely in-frame clones and lacks some. V, J and clone size derive from that table, while D and trimming were established from the DNA sequence. The sample records 150,000 to 200,000 clones, approximately 80% being singletons. Germline-derived CDR1 and CDR2 are LNHDA and SQIVND (reference sequence). Trimming took 10 bases from V and 2 from J, leaving 12 bases between them. This CDR3 has 13 residues.

The gene calls are TRBV19 and TRBJ1-5, with D unresolved. Sequenced: PBMCs or T cells enriched from blood (not recorded which). The TCR comes from a woman aged 45-59 years who had recovered from COVID-19. In nucleotides, the CDR3 is TGTGCCACCACCGCGGTGGGCAATCAGCCCCAGCATTTT. As protein: CATTAVGNQPQHF.